This T cell receptor (beta chain) was identified in a study of identifying expanded T cells in peripheral blood. CDR1 SNHLY and CDR2 FYNNEI come from the germline V gene. V dropped 4 bases and J dropped 3 bases, with 9 bases sitting between them. This CDR3 is built from 13 residues. A word on this clone: Antigen: not known.

Findings and limits, study-wide: Over approximately two and four weeks, about 15 and 18 clones changed, versus approximately 1.1 between replicates. Approximately 2-week clone count variance significantly increased as total template count grew.

Sequencing used immunoSEQ multiplex PCR; TCRdb keeps in-frame clones, though not all of them. The sample shows about 58,000 clones, over 75% of them seen only once. Collection occurred without any documented infections or immune events in donors. The chain links TRBV2 to TRBJ1-1; D not certain. The sample consisted of blood. This TCR came from a person aged 18 to 70 in good health. CDR3 amino acids: CASSAERDTEAFF. The CDR3 DNA is TGTGCCAGCAGTGCAGAACGGGACACTGAAGCTTTCTTT.